A single sample gave rise to the 29 T cell receptor beta chains below, sequenced in a study of blood T cell repertoires in COVID-19. Profiling relied on immunoSEQ multiplex PCR, and the TCRdb table lists in-frame clones only, not all of them. The table includes under 250,000 clones, 84% detected once. Sequenced: peripheral blood. The source is a woman aged 40 to 50 who had recovered from COVID-19.

Worth noting for this clone: This sample also contains other DNA sequences that code for the same CDR3. This chain uses TRBV14 with TRBJ2-3; tentative D call: TRBD2 (7 bases). The CDR3 totals 15 residues. Trimming cost V 2 bases and J 2 bases, with 11 bases left between them. The germline gives CDR1 SGHDN, CDR2 FVKESK. The CDR3 is CASSQRGGPTDTQYF. In nucleotides, the CDR3 is TGTGCCAGCAGCCAAAGGGGGGGACCCACAGATACGCAGTATTTT.

The chain joins TRBV5-6 to TRBJ2-5; D possibly corresponds to TRBD1 (6 bases). The V gene lost 1 base and the J gene lost 7 bases, with 8 bases spanning the gap. This CDR3 region has 12 residues. Germline V gives CDR1 SGHDT, CDR2 YYEEEE. Written as DNA, the CDR3 is TGTGCCAGCAGCTTGCCCAGGGGGACCCAGTACTTC. Translation gives CASSLPRGTQYF.

DNA for the CDR3: TGCAGCGTGCGGACACTATCCTATGGCTACACCTTC. This gives the protein CSVRTLSYGYTF. The V call is TRBV29-1, the J call TRBJ1-2; maybe TRBD1 (5 bases). There are 12 residues in the CDR3. Germline V gives CDR1 SQVTM, CDR2 ANQGSEA. Trimming took 6 bases from V and 4 from J, leaving 12 bases between them.

The chain couples TRBV11-2 to TRBJ1-3, with D hard to call. The germline gives CDR1 SGHAT, CDR2 FQNNGV. Trimming removed 1 base from V and 0 bases from J, with 4 bases in between. The CDR3 is 14 residues long. The CDR3 DNA reads as TGTGCCAGCAGCTTAGGACTCTCTGGAAACACCATATATTTT. Translating gives CASSLGLSGNTIYF.

CDR3 loop: CASSQAVGHRKLFF. The CDR3 DNA is TGTGCCAGCAGCCAAGCGGTGGGACATAGAAAACTGTTTTTT. The rearrangement joins TRBV14 to TRBJ1-4; possible D gene TRBD1, 6 bases. V gave up 1 base and J gave up 10 bases, with 13 bases separating them. The germline CDR1 and CDR2 sequences are SGHDN and FVKESK. The CDR3 spans 14 residues.

The CDR3 DNA is TGTGCCAGCAGTGGACAGGGGTTGGGTGAGCAGTTCTTC. Translation gives CASSGQGLGEQFF. The V call is TRBV2, the J call TRBJ2-1; 8 bases are a match to TRBD1. The germline V gene has CDR1 SNHLY and CDR2 FYNNEI. Germline trimming cut 4 bases from V and 9 bases from J; bases unmatched to any gene: 5. The CDR3 has 13 residues.

This chain uses TRBV28 with TRBJ1-1; no clear D gene. This CDR3 region has 14 residues. V lost 5 bases and J 4 bases, leaving 14 bases between the germline ends. The V gene's germline CDR1 is MDHEN and CDR2 SYDVKM. CDR3 protein: CASSTGGRGTEAFF. The CDR3 DNA reads as TGTGCCAGCAGTACGGGAGGCAGAGGCACTGAAGCTTTCTTT.

A few counts support this clone. The chain is built from TRBV28 and TRBJ1-4, with 7 bases fitting TRBD1. Germline CDR1 and CDR2: MDHEN and SYDVKM. The CDR3 loop spans 14 amino acids. Trimming took 4 bases from V and 14 from J; bases not matched to a gene: 13. CDR3 nucleotides: TGTGCCAGCAGTTCAGGACAGGTTAGAAATTGGCTGTTTTTT. Translation: CASSSGQVRNWLFF.

This chain connects TRBV19 to TRBJ1-5; weak D call: TRBD1 (6 bases). Trimming pared 3 bases from V and 0 bases from J, leaving 9 bases between. Germline-derived CDR1 and CDR2 are LNHDA and SQIVND (reference sequence). There are 15 residues in the CDR3. The CDR3 region is CASSIGQYSNQPQHF. Written as DNA, the CDR3 is TGTGCCAGTAGTATCGGACAGTATAGCAATCAGCCCCAGCATTTT.

This clone showed up just a few times. V and J are TRBV5-1 and TRBJ1-1; D is ambiguous. The germline gives CDR1 SGHRS, CDR2 YFSETQ. V lost 4 bases and J 5 bases, leaving 12 bases between the germline ends. The CDR3 extends over 13 amino acids. The CDR3 protein is CASSEMGKTEAFF. CDR3 bases: TGCGCCAGCAGCGAAATGGGCAAGACTGAAGCTTTCTTT.

The CDR3 nucleotides are TGCGCCAGCAGTACTGACAGGGAAGGGACCTACGAGCAGTACTTC. Its translation: CASSTDREGTYEQYF. The V and J genes are TRBV5-1 and TRBJ2-7, with 7 positions matching TRBD1. CDR3 length: 15 residues. With V trimmed by 5 bases and J by 2 bases, 10 bases remained unmatched. Germline V gene lookup returns CDR1 SGHRS and CDR2 YFSETQ.

This clone has just one count. The J gene is TRBJ1-4, the V gene TRBV4-1; tentatively, D is TRBD1 (5 bases). There are 15 residues in the CDR3. Trimming pared 8 bases from V and 4 bases from J, leaving 17 bases between. Germline-derived CDR1 and CDR2 are MGHRA and YSYEKL. The CDR3 sequence: CASGRREGRNEKLFF. DNA for the CDR3: TGCGCCAGCGGGCGCAGGGAAGGCCGTAATGAAAAACTGTTTTTT.

The DNA of the CDR3 is TGTGCCATCAGTGAGCGAGGACAGGGGCAACGGGAGCTGTTTTTT. Its protein is CAISERGQGQRELFF. The chain recombines TRBV10-3 with TRBJ2-2; 9 bases match TRBD1. Germline CDR1 ENHRY, CDR2 SYGVKD. Trimming took 2 bases from V and 9 from J; bases not matched to a gene: 7. The CDR3 consists of 15 residues.

The chain combines TRBV7-2 with TRBJ2-1; 8 bases line up with TRBD2. The CDR3 has 15 amino acids. Germline CDR1 reads SGHTA; CDR2 reads FQGNSA. The V gene end was trimmed by 5 bases and the J gene end by 6 bases; junction bases not matched to a gene: 9. The CDR3 nucleotides are TGTGCCAGCAGCCCGCAACTAGCGGTGTCCAATGAGCAGTTCTTC. Translating it yields CASSPQLAVSNEQFF.

The chain links TRBV19 to TRBJ2-5; maybe TRBD2 (6 bases). Trimming pared 3 bases from V and 2 bases from J, leaving 13 bases between. This CDR3 contains 15 residues. Germline V CDR1 and CDR2: LNHDA, SQIVND (reference sequence). CDR3 nucleotide sequence: TGTGCCAGTAGTATCGGCGGGGCCTCACAAGAGACCCAGTACTTC. Translating it yields CASSIGGASQETQYF.

The gene calls are TRBV6-5 and TRBJ2-7; a possible D gene is TRBD1 (7 bases). The CDR3 covers 15 residues. CDR1 and CDR2 from the germline V gene are MNHEY and SVGAGI. V was shortened by 5 bases and J by 0 bases, with 14 bases between the two germline ends. CDR3 in amino acids: CASSPGGKGSYEQYF. The CDR3 DNA sequence: TGTGCCAGCAGTCCAGGGGGGAAGGGCTCCTACGAGCAGTACTTC.

V is TRBV5-5 and J is TRBJ2-2; 9 bases line up with TRBD1. Germline V gene sequence: CDR1 SGHKS, CDR2 YYEKEE (reference sequence). The CDR3 has 16 amino acids. V shed 6 bases and J 7 bases; nucleotides not matched to a gene: 13. The CDR3 DNA follows: TGTGCCAGCACCGTAGGGACAGGGACTTCAATCGGGGAGCTGTTTTTT. This gives the protein CASTVGTGTSIGELFF.

This chain joins TRBV5-1 and TRBJ1-2, with D possibly being TRBD1 (5 bases). The CDR3 covers 12 residues. Trimming pared 0 bases from V and 5 bases from J, leaving 5 bases between. CDR1 is SGHRS, CDR2 YFSETQ, per germline. The CDR3: CASSLEGYGYTF. The CDR3 nucleotides read TGCGCCAGCAGCTTGGAGGGGTATGGCTACACCTTC.

The V call is TRBV4-2, the J call TRBJ1-1, with no clear D. V lost 0 bases and J lost 10, with 15 bases in between. Per germline, CDR1 LGHNA and CDR2 YNFKEQ. The CDR3 spans 14 residues. The CDR3 DNA follows: TGTGCCAGCAGCCAAGATCGGAGGGTACGGGGAGCTTTCTTT. Its protein is CASSQDRRVRGAFF.

The sample holds a few counts of this clone. The chain uses TRBV24-1 and TRBJ2-5; 13 bases line up with TRBD2. Germline V gene data show CDR1 as KGHDR and CDR2 as SFDVKD. Unmatched junction bases numbered 4, after V lost 4 bases and J lost 0 bases. CDR3 length equals 17 residues. Written as DNA, the CDR3 is TGTGCCACCAGTGACCAGACTAGCGGGGGGTACCAAGAGACCCAGTACTTC. Translation: CATSDQTSGGYQETQYF.

CDR3 nucleotides: TGCGCCAGCAGCGATGCTTGGACAGGTGTCCAAGAGACCCAGTACTTC. It codes for CASSDAWTGVQETQYF. The chain recombines TRBV5-1 with TRBJ2-5; the match to TRBD1 covers 7 bases. The germline V gene encodes CDR1 SGHRS and CDR2 YFSETQ. V shed 4 bases, J shed 1 base, and the junction held 10 bases outside the gene matches. The length of the CDR3 is 16 residues. Using reference TRBV5-1 and TRBJ2-5 for the parts outside the CDR3, the full variable domain is KAGVTQTPRYLIKTRGQQVTLSCSPISGHRSVSWYQQTPGQGLQFLFEYFSETQRNKGNFPGRFSGRQFSNSRSEMNVSTLELGDSALYLCASSDAWTGVQETQYFGPGTRLLVL.

The chain combines TRBV2 with TRBJ1-1; 8 bases match TRBD1. The CDR3 spans 15 residues. The V segment lost 6 bases and the J segment 5 bases; nucleotides outside the gene matches: 11. Per the germline V gene, CDR1 is SNHLY and CDR2 is FYNNEI. CDR3 loop: CASRRPSRTGTEAFF. The CDR3, as DNA: TGTGCCAGCAGGCGACCCAGTCGGACAGGGACTGAAGCTTTCTTT.

The V call is TRBV5-1, the J call TRBJ2-3; 10 nucleotides align to TRBD1. With 0 bases clipped from V and 8 bases from J, the junction kept 6 bases outside the gene matches. The CDR3 length is 15 residues. The germline CDR1 and CDR2 sequences are SGHRS and YFSETQ. CDR3 sequence reads: CASSLGGQGIGTQYF. As DNA, the CDR3 is TGCGCCAGCAGCTTGGGGGGACAGGGGATAGGTACGCAGTATTTT. Supplemented by reference TRBV5-1 and TRBJ2-3, the full variable domain reads KAGVTQTPRYLIKTRGQQVTLSCSPISGHRSVSWYQQTPGQGLQFLFEYFSETQRNKGNFPGRFSGRQFSNSRSEMNVSTLELGDSALYLCASSLGGQGIGTQYFGPGTRLTVL.

CDR3 region: CASRQTGQTQETQYF. CDR3 DNA sequence: TGCGCCAGCAGACAAACCGGACAGACCCAAGAGACCCAGTACTTC. The gene calls are TRBV5-1 and TRBJ2-5, with TRBD1 as a possible D gene (6 bases). V lost 5 bases and J 1 base, leaving 15 bases between the germline ends. This CDR3 region has 15 residues. Per germline, CDR1 SGHRS and CDR2 YFSETQ.

DNA of the CDR3: TGTGCCAGCAGGCGCGGGACCGGTCAGTATTTT. This translates into CASRRGTGQYF. The chain couples TRBV28 to TRBJ2-3; D might be TRBD2 (6 bases). The CDR3 length is 11 residues. V was trimmed by 6 bases and J by 12 bases, leaving 13 bases between them. Germline CDR1 is MDHEN and CDR2 is SYDVKM.

The gene calls are TRBV19 and TRBJ1-1; D is perhaps TRBD1 (6 bases). V lost 7 bases and J lost 2, with 11 bases in between. This CDR3 spans 13 amino acids. CDR1 is LNHDA and CDR2 is SQIVND in the germline V gene (reference sequence). The CDR3, as DNA: TGTGCCAGTACCGACAGGCCAAACACTGAAGCTTTCTTT. This codes for CASTDRPNTEAFF. The whole variable domain, filled in from reference TRBV19 and TRBJ1-1, reads DGGITQSPKYLFRKEGQNVTLSCEQNLNHDAMYWYRQDPGQGLRLIYYSQIVNDFQKGDIAEGYSVSREKKESFPLTVTSAQKNPTAFYLCASTDRPNTEAFFGQGTRLTVV.

The genes are TRBV27 and TRBJ1-6; D is unresolved. V lost 10 bases to trimming and J lost 0 bases, with 10 bases between them. The CDR3 loop spans 14 amino acids. CDR1 is MNHEY, CDR2 SMNVEV, per germline (reference sequence). CDR3 sequence reads: CATAYSSYNSPLHF. CDR3 DNA sequence: TGTGCCACTGCGTATAGCTCCTATAATTCACCCCTCCACTTT.

CDR3: CASSLRQGTNTEAFF. In nucleotides, the CDR3 is TGTGCCAGCAGCTTACGACAGGGGACGAACACTGAAGCTTTCTTT. The chain recombines TRBV7-9 with TRBJ1-1; TRBD1 matches at 8 bases. The CDR3 has 15 residues. Trimming took 2 bases from V and 1 from J; bases not matched to a gene: 3. Germline V gives CDR1 SEHNR, CDR2 FQNEAQ (reference sequence). Based on the CDR3 plus reference TRBV7-9 and TRBJ1-1, the full variable domain is DTGVSQNPRHKITKRGQNVTFRCDPISEHNRLYWYRQTLGQGPEFLTYFQNEAQLEKSRLLSDRFSAERPKGSFSTLEIQRTEQGDSAMYLCASSLRQGTNTEAFFGQGTRLTVV.

DNA for the CDR3: TGTGCCAGCAGTGGTGTCTTCTCTGGAAACACCATATATTTT. Protein: CASSGVFSGNTIYF. The V gene is TRBV2, the J gene TRBJ1-3; D is unresolved. CDR3 length: 14 amino acids. Germline lookup yields CDR1 SNHLY and CDR2 FYNNEI. Trimming took off 4 bases at V and 0 bases at J, with 7 bases between the two ends.